This T cell receptor beta chain appears in the sequencing data of a study of OX40 agonist ivuxolimab in advanced cancers. Whole-study findings and limits: Dose levels from 0.1 to 3.0 mg/kg saw CD4+ and CD8+ blood T cells expand clonally by week 6.

The germline V gene has CDR1 MDHEN and CDR2 SYDVKM. J gave up 1 base and V 6 bases, and 9 bases lay outside the gene matches. CDR3 length equals 15 residues. Systemic immunosuppression or a history of autoimmune disease excluded patients. On this clone: Antigen specificity is unknown.

TCRdb's copy holds only in-frame clones and misses some; the assay was immunoSEQ multiplex PCR. The table has 75,000 to 100,000 clones, about nine tenths seen once. This clonotype originated in an adult with an advanced solid tumor such as melanoma, head and neck, liver or kidney cancer. This material consisted of CD4+ or CD8+ T cells sorted from blood, taken in a trial of the OX40 agonist ivuxolimab. The rearrangement joins TRBV28 to TRBJ2-7; 7 bases map to TRBD1. Here the CDR3 reads CASSPPGTVSYEQYF. The CDR3, as DNA: TGTGCCAGCAGCCCCCCCGGGACAGTTTCCTACGAGCAGTACTTC.